Presented here are 14 T cell receptor beta chains from one specimen sequenced in a study of regulatory T cells in long-lasting Graves disease. Time point meaning: persistent/refractory GD, antithyroid drugs over 5 years with positive TRAb. From RNA extracted from PBMCs, the TCR library was made. Libraries of TCR beta came from iRepertoire HTBI primers plus Arm-PCR of CDR3 regions. TCRdb called the multiplex PCR reads again in MiXCR, with one record for every CDR3 protein. The table lists about 660,000 distinct CDR3 sequences, about 30% of them singletons. The input for sequencing was peripheral blood mononuclear cells (PBMCs), taken when the disease was refractory, from a patient treated with antithyroid drugs. The receptors here all came from a female donor with Graves disease.

This chain joins TRBV12-3 or TRBV12-4 and TRBJ1-5; tentatively, D is TRBD1 (5 bases). Trimming left V 6 bases short and J 2 bases short, with 14 bases between. The CDR3 is 15 residues long. The CDR3 sequence is CASRRGGVGNQPQHF. Here the CDR3 DNA reads TGTGCCAGCAGGAGGGGAGGGGTGGGCAATCAGCCCCAGCATTTT.

The rearrangement joins TRBV6-1 to TRBJ2-5; maybe TRBD2 (5 bases). Per the germline V gene, CDR1 is MNHNS and CDR2 is SASEGT. Trimming removed 3 bases at V and 5 bases at J, with 13 bases between. CDR3 length: 14 amino acids. The CDR3 DNA sequence: TGTGCCAGCAGTGACTCAAGAGGGCGGGAGACCCAGTACTTC. This gives the protein CASSDSRGRETQYF.

This chain joins TRBV7-9 and TRBJ2-2; a possible D gene is TRBD2 (6 bases). The CDR3 has 16 residues. Germline lookup yields CDR1 SEHNR and CDR2 FQNEAQ (reference sequence). V lost 3 bases to trimming and J lost 4 bases, with 15 bases between them. The CDR3 DNA reads as TGTGCCAGCAGCTTTGCTAGCGTTACTCTCACCGGGGAGCTGTTTTTT. This translates into CASSFASVTLTGELFF.

The rearrangement uses TRBV3-1 and TRBJ1-5, with TRBD1 identical over 7 bases. This CDR3 spans 14 amino acids. The junction had 8 bases not matched to a gene; V was cut back by 5 bases and J by 7 bases. CDR1 is LGHDT, CDR2 YNNKEL, per germline (reference sequence). The CDR3 DNA sequence: TGTGCCAGCAGCGCCGGGACAGTACCCCAGCCCCAGCATTTT. Residues: CASSAGTVPQPQHF.

This clonotype has only a few counts. The V and J genes are TRBV2 and TRBJ1-6; D remains unclear. The length of the CDR3 is 11 residues. Trimming cost V 7 bases and J 14 bases, with 12 bases left between them. Germline V lookup: CDR1 SNHLY, CDR2 FYNNEI. CDR3 DNA sequence: TGTGCCAGCACCTACGGGGAGACCCTCCACTTT. This sequence encodes CASTYGETLHF.

In the case of this clonotype: One end of the junction does not line up with germline, which may come from a read error. V and J are TRBV2 and TRBJ1-1, with no clear D. Germline V lookup: CDR1 SNHLY, CDR2 FYNNEI. The CDR3 runs 13 residues. CDR3 bases: TGTGCCAGCAGACAAAACAGAGACACTGGAGCTTTCTTT. The encoded protein is CASRQNRDTGAFF.

This chain joins TRBV2 and TRBJ2-5; a weak D match, TRBD1 (5 bases). Germline CDR1 SNHLY, CDR2 FYNNEI. The V and J ends lost 3 bases and 5 bases respectively, with 13 bases between them. This CDR3 is built from 14 residues. This CDR3 is CASSEVRAAETQYF. CDR3 sequence (DNA): TGTGCCAGCAGTGAGGTCAGGGCCGCGGAGACCCAGTACTTC.

The rearrangement joins TRBV20-1 to TRBJ1-5, with no clear D. CDR1 and CDR2 from the germline V gene are DFQATT and SNEGSKA (reference sequence). V was shortened by 4 bases and J by 3 bases, with 13 bases between the two germline ends. This CDR3 contains 14 residues. Here the CDR3 reads CSATPDPYNQPQHF. The CDR3 nucleotides read TGCAGTGCTACTCCGGACCCCTACAATCAGCCCCAGCATTTT.

For this clonotype: No conserved phenylalanine or tryptophan is present at the end of the CDR3, so a read error is the likely explanation. This sequence joins TRBV11-2 and TRBJ2-7; maybe TRBD2 (5 bases). The CDR3 covers 13 residues. Trimming removed 2 bases at V and 7 bases at J, with 12 bases between. Germline values: CDR1 SGHAT, CDR2 FQNNGV. The CDR3 sequence is CASSLRGSGEQYL. The CDR3 DNA follows: TGTGCCAGCAGCTTACGGGGATCCGGGGAGCAGTACTTA.

Concerning this clonotype: This could be a read error, since a much larger clone is one nucleotide away. The chain couples TRBV27 to TRBJ1-1; tentative D call: TRBD1 (5 bases). The CDR3 length is 14 residues. In germline, CDR1 is MNHEY, CDR2 SMNVEV (reference sequence). The CDR3 reads CASKGEKGRTEASF. The DNA for the CDR3 is TGTGCCAGCAAGGGAGAAAAGGGGAGGACTGAAGCTTCCTTT.

The table lists this clonotype with a few counts. J is TRBJ1-4 and V is TRBV6-1, with D possibly matching TRBD1 (5 bases). CDR3 length equals 13 residues. V gave up 1 base and J gave up 11 bases, with 11 bases separating them. CDR1 and CDR2 (germline): MNHNS, SASEGT. The CDR3 bases are TGTGCCAGCAGTGAAGTGGGTGACAGTAAACTGTTTTTT. This translates into CASSEVGDSKLFF.

This clonotype was found many times. The gene calls are TRBV3-1 and TRBJ1-1; D ambiguous. From germline, CDR1 is LGHDT and CDR2 YNNKEL (reference sequence). Trimming pared 5 bases from V and 3 bases from J, leaving 4 bases between. The CDR3 is 11 amino acids. CDR3 nucleotide sequence: TGTGCCAGCAGCGTGGACACTGAAGCTTTCTTT. Translating it yields CASSVDTEAFF. Complete variable domain (other parts from reference TRBV3-1 and TRBJ1-1): DTAVSQTPKYLVTQMGNDKSIKCEQNLGHDTMYWYKQDSKKFLKIMFSYNNKELIINETVPNRFSPKSPDKAHLNLHINSLELGDSAVYFCASSVDTEAFFGQGTRLTVV.

J is TRBJ1-6 and V is TRBV20-1; TRBD1 matches 7 bases. With 5 bases clipped from V and 6 bases from J, the junction kept 4 bases outside the gene matches. The CDR3 extends over 13 amino acids. Germline CDR1 DFQATT, CDR2 SNEGSKA (reference sequence). In DNA form, the CDR3 reads TGCAGTGCTGGTCGGGACAGTAATTCACCCCTCCACTTT. The encoded protein is CSAGRDSNSPLHF.

The chain has TRBV5-1 and TRBJ1-5; the match to TRBD1 covers 7 bases. V was pared by 4 bases and J by 7 bases, with 8 bases of the junction left unmatched. Germline values: CDR1 SGHRS, CDR2 YFSETQ. The CDR3 is 14 amino acids. The CDR3 region has the DNA TGCGCCAGCAGCCCGGGACAGCAACGGCAGCCCCAGCATTTT. This codes for CASSPGQQRQPQHF.